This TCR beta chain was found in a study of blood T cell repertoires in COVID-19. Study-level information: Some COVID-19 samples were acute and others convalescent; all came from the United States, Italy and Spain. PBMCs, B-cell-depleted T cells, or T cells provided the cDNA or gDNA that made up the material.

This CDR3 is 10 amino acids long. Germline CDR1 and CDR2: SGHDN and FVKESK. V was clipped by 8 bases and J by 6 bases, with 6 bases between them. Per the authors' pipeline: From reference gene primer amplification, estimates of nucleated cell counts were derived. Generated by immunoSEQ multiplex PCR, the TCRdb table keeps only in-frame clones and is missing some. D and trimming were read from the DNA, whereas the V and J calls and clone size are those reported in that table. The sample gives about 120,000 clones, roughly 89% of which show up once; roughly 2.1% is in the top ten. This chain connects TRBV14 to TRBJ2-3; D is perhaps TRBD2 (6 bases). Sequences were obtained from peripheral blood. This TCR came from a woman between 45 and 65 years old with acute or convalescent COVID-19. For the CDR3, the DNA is TGTGCCAGCGGAGGGGATACGCAGTATTTT. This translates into CASGGDTQYF.